One and the same sample provided the 30 T cell receptor beta chains below, sequenced in a study of tumor-infiltrating lymphocytes in localized non-small cell lung cancer (dated by TCRdb to about 2021). The library was obtained by the immunoSEQ multiplex PCR assay. Not all clones reach the TCRdb copy of this immuneACCESS table, which keeps in-frame sequences only. Checked studies attribute under half of the gap to unresolved V genes and leave the rest unexplained. The sample yields about 23,000 clones; less than 70% were counted once. Roughly 14% of the sample belongs to the ten largest clones. The sequenced sample was lung tumor tissue. All receptors come from a human donor with non-small cell lung cancer.

The chain joins TRBV4-1 to TRBJ1-3; possible D gene TRBD1, 5 bases. Germline assignment: CDR1 MGHRA and CDR2 YSYEKL. Trimming took off 2 bases at V and 0 bases at J, with 17 bases between the two ends. The CDR3 consists of 18 residues. The CDR3 here is CASSQKTAEGSSGNTIYF. In DNA, the CDR3 is TGCGCCAGCAGCCAAAAGACCGCGGAGGGGAGCTCTGGAAACACCATATATTTT.

The rearrangement uses TRBV19 and TRBJ1-6; 9 bases line up with TRBD1. This CDR3 spans 15 amino acids. Trimming at V came to 5 bases and at J to 9 bases, leaving 8 bases not matched to a gene. Germline CDR1 and CDR2: LNHDA and SQIVND (reference sequence). As DNA, the CDR3 is TGTGCCAGTAGTTCCCGGGACAGGGAAAGTTCACCCCTCCACTTT. Translation gives CASSSRDRESSPLHF.

The chain couples TRBV10-1 to TRBJ2-1, with no clear D. The V gene lost 2 bases and the J gene lost 1 base, with 12 bases spanning the gap. CDR3 length: 16 amino acids. CDR1 is WNHNN and CDR2 is SYGVQD in the germline V gene (reference sequence). Here the CDR3 DNA reads TGCGCCAGCAGTGAGGTGGTGGATCCTTCCTACAATGAGCAGTTCTTC. This sequence encodes CASSEVVDPSYNEQFF.

V and J are TRBV2 and TRBJ1-5; D call uncertain. From germline, CDR1 is SNHLY and CDR2 FYNNEI. V was trimmed by 1 base and J by 0 bases, leaving 1 base between them. The CDR3 has 13 amino acids. The CDR3 sequence is CASSEGSNQPQHF. The CDR3 nucleotides read TGTGCCAGCAGTGAAGGTAGCAATCAGCCCCAGCATTTT.

The chain employs TRBV5-6 and TRBJ2-6; 7 positions agree with TRBD1. The ends lost 2 bases at V and 0 bases at J; junction bases unmatched: 8. Germline CDR1 SGHDT, CDR2 YYEEEE. The CDR3 has 18 amino acids. CDR3 protein: CASSLIDRVPSGANVLTF. The CDR3 DNA reads as TGTGCCAGCAGCTTAATTGACAGGGTCCCCTCTGGGGCCAACGTCCTGACTTTC.

This chain uses TRBV7-8 with TRBJ2-3; TRBD2 is a possible D gene (6 bases). V dropped 6 bases and J dropped 3 bases, with 22 bases sitting between them. This CDR3 is 17 amino acids long. The V gene's germline CDR1 is SGHVS and CDR2 FQNEAQ. The CDR3: CASRRKHSGLRTDTQYF. The CDR3, as DNA: TGTGCCAGCAGGAGAAAGCATAGCGGACTGAGGACAGATACGCAGTATTTT.

The genes are TRBV2 and TRBJ2-5; the match to TRBD2 covers 11 bases. The trim removed 6 bases at V and 0 bases at J, leaving 9 bases unmatched. CDR1 and CDR2 from the germline V gene are SNHLY and FYNNEI. The CDR3 spans 17 residues. DNA for the CDR3: TGTGCCAGCAGCGGGACTAGCGGCTCCTTCCACCAAGAGACCCAGTACTTC. Translation: CASSGTSGSFHQETQYF. The full variable domain, its missing parts supplied by reference TRBV2 and TRBJ2-5, is EPEVTQTPSHQVTQMGQEVILRCVPISNHLYFYWYRQILGQKVEFLVSFYNNEISEKSEIFDDQFSVERPDGSNFTLKIRSTKLEDSAMYFCASSGTSGSFHQETQYFGPGTRLLVL.

The chain links TRBV11-2 to TRBJ2-7, with TRBD1 matching 7 bases. The trim removed 5 bases at V and 1 base at J, leaving 11 bases unmatched. The CDR3 length is 16 residues. CDR1 is SGHAT and CDR2 is FQNNGV in the germline V gene. The CDR3 DNA reads TGTGCCAGCAGCCGATCTACAGGGGTTTCATCCTACGAGCAGTACTTC. This encodes CASSRSTGVSSYEQYF.

The rearrangement joins TRBV5-1 to TRBJ2-7; 15 bases align to TRBD2. Germline V gene data show CDR1 as SGHRS and CDR2 as YFSETQ. This CDR3 has 14 amino acids. Unmatched junction bases numbered 2, after V lost 4 bases and J lost 6 bases. This chain's CDR3 is CASSPGLAGGEQYF. The CDR3 DNA reads TGCGCCAGCAGCCCGGGACTAGCGGGAGGCGAGCAGTACTTC.

V gene TRBV5-1 combines with J gene TRBJ2-5; D remains unclear. Germline loops: CDR1 SGHRS, CDR2 YFSETQ. The CDR3 contains 14 residues. V was shortened by 2 bases and J by 5 bases, with 13 bases between the two germline ends. CDR3 nucleotides: TGCGCCAGCAGCTTATTAGGAGTGCGGGAGACCCAGTACTTC. Translation gives CASSLLGVRETQYF.

The chain combines TRBV15 with TRBJ1-2, with D possibly matching TRBD1 (5 bases). This CDR3 is built from 14 residues. Germline V gene data show CDR1 as LNHNV and CDR2 as YYDKDF (reference sequence). Trimming pared 1 base from V and 4 bases from J, leaving 10 bases between. The CDR3 nucleotides read TGTGCCACCAGCAGAGCGGGGACGGTCTATGGCTACACCTTC. This sequence encodes CATSRAGTVYGYTF.

This clone was seen just once. The CDR3 protein is CASSDVGAAYGYTF. The DNA of the CDR3 is TGTGCCAGCAGTGATGTAGGGGCTGCCTATGGCTACACCTTC. The genes are TRBV6-1 and TRBJ1-2; maybe TRBD1 (5 bases). Trimming left V 3 bases short and J 4 bases short, with 12 bases between. From germline, CDR1 is MNHNS and CDR2 SASEGT. The CDR3 is 14 residues long.

V gene TRBV7-9 combines with J gene TRBJ1-1, with TRBD1 matching 8 bases. CDR1 SEHNR and CDR2 FQNEAQ come from the germline V gene (reference sequence). The CDR3 covers 14 residues. The V and J ends lost 6 bases and 6 bases, in that order; junction bases with no gene match: 9. For the CDR3, the DNA is TGTGCCAGCAGGCAACCAGGGGGCGCGGCTGAAGCTTTCTTT. The encoded protein is CASRQPGGAAEAFF.

The chain combines TRBV19 with TRBJ2-1; 9 bases align to TRBD2. This CDR3 region has 14 residues. V lost 6 bases to trimming and J lost 7 bases; unmatched junction nucleotides: 7. Germline V CDR1 and CDR2: LNHDA, SQIVND (reference sequence). Written as DNA, the CDR3 is TGTGCCAGTAGCGGATCTAGCGGGGTGAATGAGCAGTTCTTC. This gives the protein CASSGSSGVNEQFF.

This clone was counted between two and nine times. The rearrangement links TRBV13 to TRBJ2-3, with TRBD2 as a possible D gene (6 bases). V was trimmed by 8 bases and J by 2 bases, leaving 17 bases between them. The CDR3 consists of 15 residues. Per the germline V gene, CDR1 is PRHDT and CDR2 is FYEKMQ (reference sequence). CDR3 in DNA: TGTGCCAGCCGGACAATTGGAGGGAACACAGATACGCAGTATTTT. Translated, it gives CASRTIGGNTDTQYF.

V and J are TRBV5-1 and TRBJ2-2; D is possibly TRBD1 (6 bases). CDR1 SGHRS and CDR2 YFSETQ come from the germline V gene. V was shortened by 4 bases and J by 0 bases, with 13 bases between the two germline ends. The CDR3 is made up of 16 amino acids. In DNA form, the CDR3 reads TGCGCCAGCAGCCAAGTTGGGGGCGCGAACACCGGGGAGCTGTTTTTT. Protein sequence: CASSQVGGANTGELFF.

The chain has TRBV10-3 and TRBJ2-5; 8 bases fit TRBD2. The V segment lost 6 bases and the J segment 4 bases; nucleotides outside the gene matches: 10. CDR1 and CDR2 (germline): ENHRY, SYGVKD. This CDR3 has 15 amino acids. CDR3 bases: TGTGCCATCAGCGACCGAGCGGGACTAGGAGAGACCCAGTACTTC. Translated, it gives CAISDRAGLGETQYF.

V usage is TRBV6-6 and J usage is TRBJ2-3; D not resolved. The CDR3 totals 15 residues. V shed 2 bases and J shed 2 bases, with 11 bases lying between them. Germline V gene data show CDR1 as MNHNY and CDR2 as SVGAGI (reference sequence). CDR3 residues: CASSYPPRATDTQYF. CDR3 DNA sequence: TGTGCCAGCAGTTACCCCCCACGTGCCACAGATACGCAGTATTTT.

This clone occurred a few times. The chain recombines TRBV30 with TRBJ1-5; TRBD1 might be the D (5 bases). Trimming cost V 7 bases and J 3 bases, with 13 bases left between them. This CDR3 region has 13 residues. Germline CDR1 and CDR2: GTSNPN and SVGIG (reference sequence). The CDR3 DNA reads as TGTGCCTCTGGGACGCTTCCCAATCAGCCCCAGCATTTT. It is translated as CASGTLPNQPQHF.

The V and J genes are TRBV9 and TRBJ1-4; 8 bases map to TRBD1. J lost 8 bases, V lost 0 bases, and 9 bases had no gene match. Germline values: CDR1 SGDLS, CDR2 YYNGEE. The CDR3 has 16 amino acids. This CDR3 is CASSVVGDRGGEKLFF. In DNA, the CDR3 is TGTGCCAGCAGCGTAGTGGGAGACAGGGGAGGCGAAAAACTGTTTTTT. Using reference TRBV9 and TRBJ1-4 for the parts outside the CDR3, the full variable domain is DSGVTQTPKHLITATGQRVTLRCSPRSGDLSVYWYQQSLDQGLQFLIQYYNGEERAKGNILERFSAQQFPDLHSELNLSSLELGDSALYFCASSVVGDRGGEKLFFGSGTQLSVL.

The chain uses TRBV6-1 and TRBJ2-5; D assignment may be TRBD1 or TRBD2 (5 bases each). Gene TRBJ2-7 matches the end of the DNA better, so the J call may be wrong. There are 17 residues in the CDR3. Germline CDR1 and CDR2: MNHNS and SASEGT. CDR3 in amino acids: CASSAVRGTESSYEQYF. CDR3 nucleotides: TGTGCCAGCAGTGCCGTGCGAGGGACCGAGAGCTCCTACGAGCAGTACTTC.

This clone was seen repeatedly, ten times or more. The V and J genes are TRBV14 and TRBJ1-1, with 7 positions matching TRBD1. CDR3 size: 12 residues. The ends lost 4 bases at V and 10 bases at J; junction bases unmatched: 6. The germline V gene has CDR1 SGHDN and CDR2 FVKESK. For the CDR3, the DNA is TGTGCCAGCAGCCCTGACAGGGTTCGAGCTTTCTTT. The encoded protein is CASSPDRVRAFF.

CDR3 amino acids: CASSFIERSEQYF. CDR3 DNA sequence: TGCGCCAGCAGCTTTATAGAAAGAAGCGAGCAGTACTTC. The chain couples TRBV5-1 to TRBJ2-7, with no clear D. The CDR3 length is 13 residues. V was clipped by 2 bases and J by 6 bases, with 12 bases between them. Germline V gene sequence: CDR1 SGHRS, CDR2 YFSETQ.

The chain recombines TRBV27 with TRBJ2-6; 10 nucleotides align to TRBD1. The CDR3 covers 15 residues. Germline assignment: CDR1 MNHEY and CDR2 SMNVEV (reference sequence). The V segment lost 0 bases and the J segment 13 bases; nucleotides outside the gene matches: 6. This chain's CDR3 is CASSLSDRGLRVLTF. The CDR3 DNA reads TGTGCCAGCAGTTTATCGGACAGGGGGTTAAGGGTCCTGACTTTC.

The V gene is TRBV19, the J gene TRBJ1-5; D gene unclear. V was clipped by 5 bases and J by 0 bases, with 23 bases between them. The CDR3 length is 19 residues. Germline CDR1 is LNHDA and CDR2 is SQIVND (reference sequence). CDR3 sequence: CASSLPGQTGWDSNQPQHF. For the CDR3, the DNA is TGTGCCAGTAGTTTGCCAGGCCAGACTGGTTGGGATAGCAATCAGCCCCAGCATTTT.

This clone is medium-sized within its sample. CDR3 in amino acids: CASSYSKSGTNGYTF. For the CDR3, the DNA is TGTGCCAGCAGTTACTCTAAGTCAGGGACTAATGGCTACACCTTC. This chain uses TRBV6-5 with TRBJ1-2; D might be TRBD1 (5 bases). Trimming removed 0 bases at V and 6 bases at J, with 14 bases between. The CDR3 contains 15 residues. From germline, CDR1 is MNHEY and CDR2 SVGAGI.

The chain is built from TRBV18 and TRBJ1-4; D not certain. V lost 4 bases, J lost 8 bases, and 11 bases lay in between. The CDR3 extends over 13 amino acids. CDR1 KGHSH and CDR2 LQKENI come from the germline V gene. CDR3 DNA sequence: TGTGCCAGCTCACGGGGATTGGGAGAAAAACTGTTTTTT. Translating it yields CASSRGLGEKLFF.

The chain is built from TRBV10-3 and TRBJ1-1; 9 bases are a match to TRBD1. The germline V gene encodes CDR1 ENHRY and CDR2 SYGVKD. Unmatched junction bases numbered 8, after V lost 8 bases and J lost 7 bases. The CDR3 is 13 amino acids. As DNA, the CDR3 is TGTGCCATCCGTCAGGGACAGGGCAATGAAGCTTTCTTT. It translates to CAIRQGQGNEAFF.

This sequence joins TRBV10-3 and TRBJ2-1; 7 nucleotides line up with TRBD2. After removal of 2 bases from V and 4 bases from J, the junction contained 5 bases not matched to a gene. The length of the CDR3 is 15 residues. The germline CDR1 and CDR2 sequences are ENHRY and SYGVKD. The chain's CDR3 is CAISEGLADYNEQFF. DNA for the CDR3: TGTGCCATCAGTGAGGGGCTAGCGGATTACAATGAGCAGTTCTTC.

This clone was counted a few times. This chain connects TRBV6-1 to TRBJ1-2; no reliable D call. The germline CDR1 and CDR2 sequences are MNHNS and SASEGT. The CDR3 covers 12 residues. The V end was cut by 4 bases, the J end by 9 bases, with 12 bases between. The CDR3 loop is CASSGSRVRYTF. The CDR3 DNA reads as TGTGCCAGCAGTGGCTCGAGGGTTCGCTACACCTTC.